This T cell receptor beta chain was profiled in a study of patients and donors after allogeneic stem cell transplantation. The CDR3 covers 15 residues. Trimming took 6 bases from V and 2 from J; bases not matched to a gene: 7. Per the germline V gene, CDR1 is SGHKS and CDR2 is YYEKEE (reference sequence). Via MiXCR, TCRdb re-called the RT-PCR reads, giving one row per CDR3 protein. In the table there are around 150,000 distinct CDR3 sequences, 30% of which are singletons. The receptor was isolated from a human donor who was either an allogeneic HSCT recipient or a stem cell or donor lymphocyte infusion donor (not recorded which). It is not recorded whose cells these are; they may come from a transplant donor. The J gene is TRBJ2-3, the V gene TRBV5-5; 9 bases match TRBD2. Sequencing used blood, either unsorted or a sorted T cell fraction (not recorded which). The CDR3 nucleotides are TGTGCCAGCAACCCGGCGGGAGGGCACACAGATACGCAGTATTTT. Its protein is CASNPAGGHTDTQYF.